Only a few counts were recorded for the clone carrying this T cell receptor beta chain. Its antigen remains unidentified. After expansion with viral peptide pools in the ViraFEST assay, antigen-specific CD4+ T cells were sequenced. The culture ran for 10 days, and then CD4+ T cells were isolated. Nobody among the vaccine recipients had prior SARS-CoV-2 infection (nucleocapsid antibodies were negative). Cultures received IL-2 medium that replaced half the medium on days 3 and 7. V dropped 6 bases and J dropped 0 bases, with 7 bases sitting between them. The CDR3 consists of 13 residues. CDR1 and CDR2 (germline): SGHRS, YFSETQ. This specimen belongs to a study of vaccination effects on CD4 cells after COVID-19. About the study: Two doses of either BNT162b2 or mRNA-1273 were given to each participant.

Study-wide results and caveats: Of the vaccine-induced clones from healthy vaccinees, merely 1 of 255 recognized common cold coronaviruses as well. After vaccination, at late timepoints, clones induced by infection and by vaccine contracted markedly.

Data came from immunoSEQ multiplex PCR; TCRdb stores just in-frame clones and leaves some out. The table has 70,000 to 75,000 clones, around 72% seen once. This chain joins TRBV5-1 and TRBJ2-4; D call uncertain. Sequences were derived from CD4+ T cells from PBMCs cultured with HCoV-OC43 spike peptides, sampled before COVID-19 vaccination. Specified subset: HCoV-OC43 spike overlapping peptide pool stimulation. The sequence came from a human donor who received a COVID-19 vaccine. CDR3 sequence: CASTDLAKNIQYF. The CDR3 DNA is TGCGCCAGCACCGATTTAGCCAAAAACATTCAGTACTTC.